A selection of T cell receptor beta chains follows, all from one sample in a study of T cell responses to AZD1222 COVID-19 vaccine. Here immunoSEQ multiplex PCR was the method, and the copy in TCRdb shows in-frame clones only, minus some. In the table there are about 220,000 clones, roughly 91% of which are singletons. Sequenced here: peripheral blood, sampled on day 0 of MenACWY control vaccination. The source is an adult in good health. Both conserved end residues are part of each CDR3. Each record gives: V gene, J gene, clone size, D gene, CDR3 protein, CDR3 DNA. The D gene is left open where the match is weak. A clone size is listed for some rows: how often the clone was seen (once, few, many), or a class if it is expanded.

TRBV19	TRBJ2-5	NA	TRBD2	CASSRTASGVGETQYF	TGTGCCAGTAGTAGGACGGCTAGCGGGGTTGGAGAGACCCAGTACTTC
TRBV6-5	TRBJ2-7	NA	NA	CASSYSNSPQYF	TGTGCCAGCAGTTACTCGAATAGCCCCCAGTACTTC
TRBV7-8	TRBJ2-1	NA	TRBD2	CASSYTSGGATYNEQFF	TGTGCCAGCAGCTACACTAGCGGGGGGGCCACGTACAATGAGCAGTTCTTC
TRBV19	TRBJ2-1	NA	NA	CASSLDRLSYNEQFF	TGTGCCAGTAGCCTCGACAGACTATCCTACAATGAGCAGTTCTTC
TRBV5-8	TRBJ1-4	NA	NA	CASSLDRRSEKLFF	TGTGCCAGCAGCTTGGACAGGCGGAGTGAAAAACTGTTTTTT
TRBV6-2/TRBV6-3	TRBJ1-5	NA	NA	CASSYSLGTGNQPQHF	TGTGCCAGCAGTTACTCGTTAGGGACTGGCAATCAGCCCCAGCATTTT
TRBV11-3	TRBJ1-1	NA	NA	CASSLDGSSPEAFF	TGTGCCAGCAGCTTAGACGGCAGCTCCCCTGAAGCTTTCTTT
TRBV6-4	TRBJ2-1	NA	NA	CASSRGAEVNEQFF	TGTGCCAGCAGTCGTGGGGCGGAGGTCAATGAGCAGTTCTTC
TRBV7-9	TRBJ1-4	NA	NA	CASSQPLRATNEKLFF	TGTGCCAGCAGCCAACCTCTCAGAGCAACTAATGAAAAACTGTTTTTT
TRBV18	TRBJ1-1	few	NA	CASSDLGQNTEAFF	TGTGCCAGCTCGGACTTGGGACAGAACACTGAAGCTTTCTTT
TRBV11-2	TRBJ1-2	NA	NA	CASSSRTTSFYGYTF	TGTGCCAGCAGCTCGCGAACTACCAGCTTCTATGGCTACACCTTC
TRBV3-1/TRBV3-2	TRBJ2-5	NA	NA	CASSQDGPTYQETQYF	TGTGCCAGCAGCCAAGATGGGCCAACGTACCAAGAGACCCAGTACTTC
TRBV18	TRBJ1-5	NA	NA	CASSPDNNQPQHF	TGTGCCAGCTCACCAGATAACAATCAGCCCCAGCATTTT
TRBV3-1/TRBV3-2	TRBJ1-1	NA	TRBD1	CASSQEGQGLMNTEAFF	TGTGCCAGCAGCCAAGAGGGACAGGGCCTGATGAACACTGAAGCTTTCTTT
TRBV23-1	TRBJ2-5	NA	NA	CASSQSRRVQETQYF	TGCGCCAGCAGTCAATCTCGCAGGGTCCAAGAGACCCAGTACTTC
TRBV10-3	TRBJ1-2	NA	TRBD1	CAISETGGEGGYTF	TGTGCCATCAGTGAGACAGGGGGCGAGGGTGGCTACACCTTC
TRBV28	TRBJ1-6	NA	TRBD1	CASSSGTGKSPLHF	TGTGCCAGCAGCTCCGGGACAGGGAAATCACCCCTCCACTTT
TRBV5-6	TRBJ1-1	once	NA	CASSLLGQGNTEAFF	TGTGCCAGCAGCTTGTTGGGGCAGGGGAACACTGAAGCTTTCTTT
TRBV6-5	TRBJ1-5	NA	TRBD1	CASSLRGLSNQPQHF	TGTGCCAGCAGCCTAAGGGGGCTTAGCAATCAGCCCCAGCATTTT
TRBV5-6	TRBJ1-5	NA	NA	CASSLARDQPQHF	TGTGCCAGCAGCTTGGCCAGGGATCAGCCCCAGCATTTT
TRBV5-1	TRBJ2-5	NA	TRBD2	CASSAGSGGAWETQYF	TGCGCCAGCAGCGCCGGGAGCGGGGGGGCCTGGGAGACCCAGTACTTC
TRBV5-1	TRBJ1-1	NA	TRBD1	CASSLDRVTEAFF	TGCGCCAGCAGCTTAGACAGGGTAACTGAAGCTTTCTTT
TRBV4-1	TRBJ1-2	NA	NA	CASSQARDYGYTF	TGCGCCAGCAGCCAAGCCAGGGATTATGGCTACACCTTC
TRBV28	TRBJ1-1	NA	NA	CASSLFGDLNTEAFF	TGTGCCAGCAGTTTGTTTGGGGATTTGAACACTGAAGCTTTCTTT
TRBV19	TRBJ1-1	NA	NA	CASSTRQVVGAEAFF	TGTGCCAGTAGTACCAGACAGGTTGTGGGCGCTGAAGCTTTCTTT
TRBV27	TRBJ2-1	NA	NA	CASSPTNPISAQFF	TGTGCCAGCAGTCCCACTAACCCGATTAGTGCGCAGTTCTTC
TRBV19	TRBJ2-2	once	TRBD2	CASSILLAGANFELFF	TGTGCCAGTAGTATTTTACTAGCGGGGGCCAACTTCGAGCTGTTTTTT
TRBV15	TRBJ2-1	NA	TRBD2	CATSRESSGLAGASGEQFF	TGTGCCACCAGCAGAGAATCATCGGGACTAGCGGGGGCGTCAGGGGAGCAGTTCTTC
TRBV28	TRBJ2-3	NA	TRBD1	CASSPQGAGTQYF	TGTGCCAGCAGCCCACAGGGGGCGGGTACGCAGTATTTT
TRBV5-6	TRBJ2-1	once	NA	CASSAALWNEQFF	TGTGCCAGCAGCGCCGCCCTCTGGAATGAGCAGTTCTTC
TRBV28	TRBJ1-4	NA	NA	CASSLTASIREKLFF	TGTGCCAGCAGTTTAACGGCGTCCATAAGGGAAAAACTGTTTTTT
TRBV6-5	TRBJ1-5	NA	NA	CASSYLGVGNQPQHF	TGTGCCAGCAGTTACCTAGGGGTGGGCAATCAGCCCCAGCATTTT
TRBV6-5	TRBJ1-5	NA	TRBD1	CASSWDRGQPQHF	TGTGCCAGCAGCTGGGACAGGGGGCAGCCCCAGCATTTT
TRBV19	TRBJ2-7	NA	NA	CASSIRGRGSYEQYF	TGTGCCAGTAGTATCCGAGGCCGGGGATCCTACGAGCAGTACTTC
TRBV6-5	TRBJ2-7	NA	TRBD1	CASSYSEGASYEQYF	TGTGCCAGCAGTTACTCAGAGGGGGCCTCCTACGAGCAGTACTTC
TRBV10-3	TRBJ1-5	NA	TRBD1	CAISGGGQGQPQHF	TGTGCCATCAGTGGGGGAGGACAGGGTCAGCCCCAGCATTTT
TRBV5-1	TRBJ1-5	NA	NA	CASSLGQHSNQPQHF	TGCGCCAGCAGCTTGGGCCAACACAGCAATCAGCCCCAGCATTTT
TRBV5-1	TRBJ1-2	NA	NA	CASSHTPGVNYGYTF	TGCGCCAGCAGCCATACGCCCGGCGTTAACTATGGCTACACCTTC
TRBV5-1	TRBJ1-1	NA	NA	CASSLRGNTEAFF	TGCGCCAGCAGCCTCCGGGGGAACACTGAAGCTTTCTTT
TRBV18	TRBJ1-1	NA	NA	CASSPAWGGTEAFF	TGTGCCAGCTCACCGGCGTGGGGGGGCACTGAAGCTTTCTTT
TRBV12-3/TRBV12-4	TRBJ1-6	NA	NA	CASSLGSNSPLHF	TGTGCCAGCAGCTTGGGAAGCAATTCACCCCTCCACTTT
TRBV5-4	TRBJ1-2	NA	NA	CASSLDQGNYGYTF	TGTGCCAGCAGCTTGGACCAGGGTAACTATGGCTACACCTTC
TRBV20-1	TRBJ1-2	NA	NA	CSASQPGGRYGYTF	TGCAGTGCTAGTCAACCGGGAGGGAGGTATGGCTACACCTTC
TRBV19	TRBJ1-3	NA	NA	CASSLQHRPHSASSGNTIYF	TGTGCCAGTAGTCTCCAACACAGGCCTCACTCAGCCAGCTCTGGAAACACCATATATTTT
TRBV6-6	TRBJ2-2	NA	NA	CASSFSGPANTGELFF	TGTGCCAGCAGTTTCAGCGGCCCGGCGAACACCGGGGAGCTGTTTTTT
TRBV5-1	TRBJ2-7	NA	NA	CASSFSPSYEQYF	TGCGCCAGCAGCTTCAGCCCTTCCTACGAGCAGTACTTC
TRBV6-4	TRBJ1-1	NA	NA	CASTLRDEAFF	TGTGCCAGCACCCTCCGGGACGAAGCTTTCTTT
TRBV5-1	TRBJ1-1	NA	NA	CASSLVIGGVNPEAFF	TGCGCCAGCAGCTTGGTAATCGGGGGTGTGAACCCTGAAGCTTTCTTT
TRBV5-1	TRBJ1-1	NA	NA	CASSLDYGGQTEAFF	TGCGCCAGCAGCTTGGATTATGGGGGGCAGACTGAAGCTTTCTTT
TRBV2	TRBJ1-4	NA	NA	CASSRTDFNEKLFF	TGTGCCAGCAGCCGGACAGACTTTAATGAAAAACTGTTTTTT
TRBV7-2	TRBJ2-3	NA	NA	CASRLRQGTDTQYF	TGTGCCAGCAGGTTAAGACAGGGCACAGATACGCAGTATTTT
TRBV24-1	TRBJ1-1	NA	NA	CATSENIAGEAFF	TGTGCCACCAGTGAGAATATTGCTGGGGAAGCTTTCTTT
TRBV7-8	TRBJ1-1	NA	NA	CASRLGGTDNTEAFF	TGTGCCAGCAGGCTAGGGGGGACCGATAACACTGAAGCTTTCTTT
TRBV2	TRBJ1-2	NA	TRBD1	CASTGDRVYGYTF	TGTGCCAGCACAGGGGACAGGGTCTATGGCTACACCTTC
TRBV6-6	TRBJ2-5	NA	NA	CASSGTGPGETQYF	TGTGCCAGCAGTGGAACAGGGCCAGGGGAGACCCAGTACTTC
TRBV19	TRBJ1-1	NA	TRBD1	CASSRQGEEWTEAFF	TGTGCCAGTAGTCGACAGGGGGAGGAGTGGACTGAAGCTTTCTTT
TRBV25-1	TRBJ2-3	once	TRBD2	CASSEYLSGRGGGDTQYF	TGTGCCAGCAGTGAATATTTATCGGGTCGGGGGGGCGGAGATACGCAGTATTTT